The 6 T cell receptor beta chains presented below share a single source sample, sequenced in a study of cytomegalovirus exposure and HLA in healthy donors. PCR amplification relied on 60 Vbeta primers (plus 13 Jbeta primers). Repertoires were generated with immunoSEQ multiplex PCR, while TCRdb's copy carries only in-frame clones and drops some. Counted here are 150,000 to 200,000 clones, 77% occurring once; the ten biggest clones make up 1.5% to 2%. What was sequenced was PBMCs. All receptors derive from a woman in her twenties or thirties in good health and CMV-seronegative.

J is TRBJ2-5 and V is TRBV5-1; 16 bases are shared with TRBD2. Germline lookup yields CDR1 SGHRS and CDR2 YFSETQ. This CDR3 is built from 18 residues. With V trimmed by 4 bases and J by 0 bases, 6 bases remained unmatched. The chain's CDR3 is CASSAGTSGGAYQETQYF. The CDR3 DNA sequence: TGCGCCAGCAGCGCCGGGACTAGCGGGGGGGCCTACCAAGAGACCCAGTACTTC. Full variable domain (missing parts from reference TRBV5-1 and TRBJ2-5): KAGVTQTPRYLIKTRGQQVTLSCSPISGHRSVSWYQQTPGQGLQFLFEYFSETQRNKGNFPGRFSGRQFSNSRSEMNVSTLELGDSALYLCASSAGTSGGAYQETQYFGPGTRLLVL.

The CDR3 DNA follows: TGCGCCAGCAGCTTAGGGGGCTGGACAGGGATGGTGGAGCAGTTCTTC. Its translation: CASSLGGWTGMVEQFF. The chain employs TRBV5-1 and TRBJ2-1; 8 bases are shared with TRBD1. The CDR3 is made up of 16 amino acids. With V trimmed by 2 bases and J by 10 bases, 14 bases remained unmatched. CDR1 SGHRS and CDR2 YFSETQ come from the germline V gene. The full variable domain, in which reference TRBV5-1 and TRBJ2-1 provide the parts outside the CDR3, is KAGVTQTPRYLIKTRGQQVTLSCSPISGHRSVSWYQQTPGQGLQFLFEYFSETQRNKGNFPGRFSGRQFSNSRSEMNVSTLELGDSALYLCASSLGGWTGMVEQFFGPGTRLTVL.

The genes are TRBV6-6 and TRBJ2-1; TRBD1 is a possible D gene (5 bases). Trimming removed 2 bases from V and 6 bases from J, with 11 bases in between. The CDR3 totals 14 residues. Looked up from germline, CDR1 is MNHNY and CDR2 is SVGAGI (reference sequence). The CDR3 DNA follows: TGTGCCAGCAGTTACGCGGAAAGGGGCAATGAGCAGTTCTTC. Translating gives CASSYAERGNEQFF.

Remarks on this clone: This specimen includes other DNA sequences encoding the same CDR3. V usage is TRBV30 and J usage is TRBJ2-5; D unresolved. Looked up from germline, CDR1 is GTSNPN and CDR2 is SVGIG (reference sequence). This CDR3 is 11 amino acids long. The V and J ends lost 0 bases and 5 bases respectively, with 4 bases between them. The CDR3 nucleotides read TGTGCCTGGAGTGTCCGGGAGACCCAGTACTTC. This codes for CAWSVRETQYF.

The chain joins TRBV2 to TRBJ2-5; possible D gene TRBD1, 6 bases. The closer fit of TRBJ2-7 to the DNA end suggests the J call may be wrong. The germline CDR1 and CDR2 sequences are SNHLY and FYNNEI. The CDR3 sequence is 14 residues long. DNA of the CDR3: TGTGCCAGCACCGGCGCCAGGGGCCGGGACGAGCAGTACTTC. This codes for CASTGARGRDEQYF.

The rearrangement links TRBV18 to TRBJ2-5; 8 bases align to TRBD1. The V and J ends lost 3 bases and 5 bases, in that order; junction bases with no gene match: 5. Germline V gives CDR1 KGHSH, CDR2 LQKENI. The CDR3 length is 14 residues. CDR3 protein: CASSPRTGTETQYF. As DNA, the CDR3 is TGTGCCAGCTCACCGAGGACAGGGACGGAGACCCAGTACTTC.